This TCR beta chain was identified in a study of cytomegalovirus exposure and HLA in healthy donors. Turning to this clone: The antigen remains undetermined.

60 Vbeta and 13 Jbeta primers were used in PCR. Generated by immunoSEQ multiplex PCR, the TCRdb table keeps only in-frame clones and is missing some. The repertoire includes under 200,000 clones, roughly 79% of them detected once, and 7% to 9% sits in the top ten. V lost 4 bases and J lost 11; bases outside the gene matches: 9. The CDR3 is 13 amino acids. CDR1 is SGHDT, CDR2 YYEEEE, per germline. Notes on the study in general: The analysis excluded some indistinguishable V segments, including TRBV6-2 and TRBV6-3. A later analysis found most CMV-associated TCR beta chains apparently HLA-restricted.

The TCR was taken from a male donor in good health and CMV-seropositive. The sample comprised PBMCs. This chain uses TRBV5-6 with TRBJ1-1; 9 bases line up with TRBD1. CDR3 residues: CASSRGTGRVAFF. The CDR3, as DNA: TGTGCCAGCAGCCGGGGGACAGGGAGGGTGGCTTTCTTT.